This T cell receptor (beta chain) comes out of a study of cytomegalovirus exposure and HLA in healthy donors. Findings of the study overall: Further analysis, carried out later, found HLA-associated TCR beta chains more clonally expanded than equally common other chains. A later analysis found that most CMV-associated TCR beta chains appeared HLA-restricted. For cytomegalovirus status, the classifier reportedly gave diagnoses with high specificity and sensitivity. A later analysis linked about 17,000 TCR beta sequences to HLA alleles at 0.05 false discovery rate.

Both 60 Vbeta primers and 13 Jbeta primers went into the PCR. The protocol was immunoSEQ multiplex PCR, while the TCRdb copy is restricted to in-frame clones and leaves out a portion. The sample has over 85,000 clones, around 85% seen once. On this clone itself: What it binds is not known.

V was pared by 4 bases and J by 6 bases, with 2 bases of the junction left unmatched. Germline values: CDR1 ENHRY, CDR2 SYGVKD. This CDR3 has 12 residues. The material sequenced was PBMCs. This TCR came from a man aged 25 to 45 in good health and CMV-seropositive. This chain uses TRBV10-3 with TRBJ1-2; 7 bases fit TRBD1. In DNA, the CDR3 is TGTGCCATCAGTGGAACAGGGGATGGCTACACCTTC. This sequence encodes CAISGTGDGYTF.